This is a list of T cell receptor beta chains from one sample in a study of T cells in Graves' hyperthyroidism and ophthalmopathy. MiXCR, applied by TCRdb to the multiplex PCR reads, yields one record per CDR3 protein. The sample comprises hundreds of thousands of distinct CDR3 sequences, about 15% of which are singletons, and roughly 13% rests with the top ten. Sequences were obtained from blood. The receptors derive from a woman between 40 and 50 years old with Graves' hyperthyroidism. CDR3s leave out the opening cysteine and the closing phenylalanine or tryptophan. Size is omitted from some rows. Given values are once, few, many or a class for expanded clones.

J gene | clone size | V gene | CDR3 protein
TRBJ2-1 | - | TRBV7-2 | ASSLPNDNEQF
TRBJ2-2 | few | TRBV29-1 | SVLDRNTGELF
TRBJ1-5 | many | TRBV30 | AWNEDGGNQPQH
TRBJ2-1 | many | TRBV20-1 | SARATGGLERSSYNEQF
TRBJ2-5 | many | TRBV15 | ATSPSFEGPQETQY
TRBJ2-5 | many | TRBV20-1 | SATTGQETQY
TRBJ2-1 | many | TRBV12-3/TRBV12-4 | ASRAVGTNEQF
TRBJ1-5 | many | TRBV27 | ASSLDGTGSFLQH
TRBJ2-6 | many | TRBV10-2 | ASSPSWGDPGANVLT
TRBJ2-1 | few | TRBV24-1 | ATGDPVGDEQF
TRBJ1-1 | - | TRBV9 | ASSVGSLNTEAF
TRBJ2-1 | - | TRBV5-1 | ASSLEPGLGGNEQF
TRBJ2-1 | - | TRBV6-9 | ASSYLGGDEQF
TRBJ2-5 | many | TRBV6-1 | ASSEVLAGELETQY
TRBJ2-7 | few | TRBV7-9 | ASSPGGQGLWYKQY
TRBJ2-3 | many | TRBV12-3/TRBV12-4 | ASIREGTSGYTQY
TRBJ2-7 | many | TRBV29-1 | SVADRGVIEQY
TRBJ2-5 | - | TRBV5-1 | ASSLPKETQY
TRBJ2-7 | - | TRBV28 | ASRTSGSVNSYEQY
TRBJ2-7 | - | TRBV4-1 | ASSPQLTSVYEQY
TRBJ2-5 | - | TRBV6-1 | ASSQGLVDVTQY
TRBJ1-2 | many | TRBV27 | ASSPSLGSRGYT
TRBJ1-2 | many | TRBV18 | ASSPAGTGVLVRGGYT
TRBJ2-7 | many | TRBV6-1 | ASQGQWQFYYEQY
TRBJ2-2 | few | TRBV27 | ASSFLLNTGELF
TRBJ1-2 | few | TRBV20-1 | SARAMEGYT
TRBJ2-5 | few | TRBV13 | ASSLITEQETQY
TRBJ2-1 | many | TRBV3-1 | ASRPSSGEQF
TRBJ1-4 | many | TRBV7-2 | ASRFRGENEKLF
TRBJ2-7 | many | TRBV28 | ASRAGDYEQY
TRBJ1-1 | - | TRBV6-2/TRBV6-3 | ASSYPRDRGQNTEAF
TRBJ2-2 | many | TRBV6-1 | ASSEWVTGELF
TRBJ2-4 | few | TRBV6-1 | ASSDQLAFKNIQY
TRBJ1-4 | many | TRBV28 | ASRSNEKLF
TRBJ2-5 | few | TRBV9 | ASSVGFAQETQY
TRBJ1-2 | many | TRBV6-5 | ASSYGQGNYGYT
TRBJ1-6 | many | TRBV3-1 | ASSWTGDSPLH
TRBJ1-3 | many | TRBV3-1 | ASGMAALRSGNTIY
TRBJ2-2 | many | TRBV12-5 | ASGLPGVDTGQLF
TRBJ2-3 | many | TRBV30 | AWRGLAGHSTDTQY
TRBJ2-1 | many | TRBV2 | ASNRDSYNEQF
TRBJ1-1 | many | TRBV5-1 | ASSLVFMNTEAF
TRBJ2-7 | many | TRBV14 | ASSQAPSSYEQY
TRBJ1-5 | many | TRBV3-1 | ASSQSGGNQPQH
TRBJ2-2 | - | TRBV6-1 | ASRGTTGGYTGELF
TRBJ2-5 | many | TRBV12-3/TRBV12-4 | ASSPQALAGGETQY
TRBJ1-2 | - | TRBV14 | ASSQVGSAYYGYT
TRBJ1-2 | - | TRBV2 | ASTPTRTGSGYT
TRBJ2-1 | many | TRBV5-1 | ASSLYAGLAGGDSKNEQF
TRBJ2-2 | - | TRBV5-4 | ASSLGTGLAGNTGELF
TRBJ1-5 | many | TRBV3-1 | ASSPTVDQPQH
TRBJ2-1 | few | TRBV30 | AWSGLNNEQF
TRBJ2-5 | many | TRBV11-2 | ASRPDGGPQETQY
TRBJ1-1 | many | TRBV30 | AWSPLGLTEAF